The 3 T cell receptor beta chains listed next were all sequenced from one sample in a study of T-cell reconstitution after alpha-beta-depleted transplantation in children. Unique molecular identifiers were incorporated when the TCRbeta library was constructed. One entry per CDR3 protein results from TCRdb running MiXCR on the PCR reads. The sample lists around 340,000 distinct CDR3 sequences, more than 10% occurring once. This material consisted of PBMCs, taken from the stem cell graft. The receptors were sampled from a human donor who donated a stem cell graft to a child with Fanconi anemia.

This clonotype was detected ten times or more. The V and J genes are TRBV7-9 and TRBJ2-7, with 12 bases aligning to TRBD2. The CDR3 is made up of 15 amino acids. CDR1 and CDR2 from the germline V gene are SEHNR and FQNEAQ (reference sequence). Trimming cost V 5 bases and J 3 bases; bases outside gene matches: 5. The CDR3: CASSPPTSGSYEQYF. The DNA of the CDR3 is TGTGCCAGCAGCCCGCCGACTAGCGGGAGCTACGAGCAGTACTTC.

The chain has TRBV29-1 and TRBJ2-1; D remains ambiguous. Trimming removed 3 bases from V and 6 bases from J, with 9 bases in between. The CDR3 loop spans 12 amino acids. CDR1 and CDR2 (germline): SQVTM, ANQGSEA. The CDR3 bases are TGCAGCGTTGATGGCCTGGGCAATGAGCAGTTCTTC. This sequence encodes CSVDGLGNEQFF.

This clonotype appeared a few times. The rearrangement joins TRBV15 to TRBJ1-4; possibly TRBD1 for D (6 bases). The V gene lost 5 bases and the J gene lost 3 bases, with 13 bases spanning the gap. Germline-derived CDR1 and CDR2 are LNHNV and YYDKDF (reference sequence). This CDR3 is 15 amino acids long. CDR3 amino acids: CATSPQTGANEKLFF. DNA of the CDR3: TGTGCCACCAGCCCGCAGACAGGAGCTAATGAAAAACTGTTTTTT. The entire variable domain, with the rest obtained from reference TRBV15 and TRBJ1-4, is as follows: DAMVIQNPRYQVTQFGKPVTLSCSQTLNHNVMYWYQQKSSQAPKLLFHYYDKDFNNEADTPDNFQSRRPNTSFCFLDIRSPGLGDTAMYLCATSPQTGANEKLFFGSGTQLSVL.